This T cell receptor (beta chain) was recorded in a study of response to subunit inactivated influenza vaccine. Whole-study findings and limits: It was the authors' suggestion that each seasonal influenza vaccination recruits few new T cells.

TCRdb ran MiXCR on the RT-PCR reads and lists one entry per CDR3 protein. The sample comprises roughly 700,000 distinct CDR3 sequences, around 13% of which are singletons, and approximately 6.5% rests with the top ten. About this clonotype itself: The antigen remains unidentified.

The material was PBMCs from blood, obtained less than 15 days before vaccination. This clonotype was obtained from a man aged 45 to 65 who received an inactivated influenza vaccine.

The CDR3 protein is CASSLTRDRREEQYF. CDR3 DNA: TGTGCCAGCAGCTTGACGAGGGACAGGAGGGAGGAGCAGTACTTC. The genes are TRBV5-6 and TRBJ2-7; 8 bases map to TRBD1. The V and J ends lost 1 base and 7 bases, in that order; junction bases with no gene match: 10. The CDR3 spans 15 residues. Germline V gene sequence: CDR1 SGHDT, CDR2 YYEEEE.